The sample holds a few counts of the clone carrying this TCR beta chain. This entry belongs to a study of T cells in Graves' hyperthyroidism and ophthalmopathy. V dropped 7 bases and J dropped 5 bases, with 20 bases sitting between them. This CDR3 contains 16 residues. What was amplified from RNA transcripts were TCR beta CDR3 regions. HTBI primers drove first-round RT-PCR of the TCR CDR3. From the multiplex PCR reads, TCRdb called clonotypes with MiXCR, one entry per CDR3 protein. The sample shows roughly 500,000 distinct CDR3 sequences, about 46% of them seen only once. Exclusion followed for patients with uncontrolled infection, other autoimmune disease, pregnancy or lactation.

This receptor was obtained from an adult woman with Graves' disease, either hyperthyroidism or ophthalmopathy (not recorded which). The chain recombines TRBV12-3 or TRBV12-4 with TRBJ2-2; D is possibly TRBD2 (5 bases). Source material: peripheral blood or thyroid tissue (not recorded which). CDR3 in DNA: TGTGCCAGCACAAGAACCAGTGGGAGAGGGACCGGGGAGCTGTTTTTT. Translated, it gives CASTRTSGRGTGELFF.